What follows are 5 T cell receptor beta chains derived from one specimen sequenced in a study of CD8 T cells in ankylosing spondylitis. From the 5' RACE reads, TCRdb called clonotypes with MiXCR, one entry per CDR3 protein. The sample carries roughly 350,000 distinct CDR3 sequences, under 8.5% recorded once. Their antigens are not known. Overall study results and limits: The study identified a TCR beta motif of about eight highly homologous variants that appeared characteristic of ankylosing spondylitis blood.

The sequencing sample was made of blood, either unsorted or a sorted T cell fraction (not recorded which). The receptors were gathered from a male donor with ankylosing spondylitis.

Here the CDR3 DNA reads TGTGCCAGCAGTTTATTTAGTAGTCGGTTTCGGCTAGCGGGAGTTTCAGATACGCAGTATTTT. It translates to CASSLFSSRFRLAGVSDTQYF. V is TRBV27 and J is TRBJ2-3; TRBD2 agrees at 10 bases. Germline assignment: CDR1 MNHEY and CDR2 SMNVEV (reference sequence). With V trimmed by 1 base and J by 4 bases, 20 bases remained unmatched. The CDR3 runs 21 residues.

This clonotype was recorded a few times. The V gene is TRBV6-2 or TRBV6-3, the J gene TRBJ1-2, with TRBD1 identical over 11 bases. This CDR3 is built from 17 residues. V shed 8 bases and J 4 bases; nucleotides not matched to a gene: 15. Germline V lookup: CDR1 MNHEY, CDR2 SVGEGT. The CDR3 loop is CASYAPDGQGASYGYTF. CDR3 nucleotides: TGTGCCAGCTACGCGCCGGACGGACAGGGGGCATCCTATGGCTACACCTTC.

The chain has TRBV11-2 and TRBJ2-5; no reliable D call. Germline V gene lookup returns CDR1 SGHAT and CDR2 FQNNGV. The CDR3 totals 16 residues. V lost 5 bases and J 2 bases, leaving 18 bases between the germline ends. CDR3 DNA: TGTGCCAGCAGCCCCGGTATGGCAGGACCTCAAGAGACCCAGTACTTC. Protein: CASSPGMAGPQETQYF.

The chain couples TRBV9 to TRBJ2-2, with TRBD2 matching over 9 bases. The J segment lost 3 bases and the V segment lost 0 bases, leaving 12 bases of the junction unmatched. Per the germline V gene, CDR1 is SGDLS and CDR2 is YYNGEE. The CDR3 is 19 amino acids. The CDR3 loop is CASSVELALAGRDTGELFF. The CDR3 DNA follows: TGTGCCAGCAGCGTAGAACTAGCCCTAGCGGGGCGGGACACCGGGGAGCTGTTTTTT.

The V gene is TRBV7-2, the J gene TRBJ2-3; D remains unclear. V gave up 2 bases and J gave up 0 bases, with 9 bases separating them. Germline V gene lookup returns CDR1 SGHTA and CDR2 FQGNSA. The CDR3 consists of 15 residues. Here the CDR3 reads CASSLRFHSTDTQYF. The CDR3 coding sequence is TGTGCCAGCAGCTTACGTTTTCACAGCACAGATACGCAGTATTTT.